The 27 T cell receptor beta chains in this list originate from one sample, sequenced in a study of CD8 T cell repertoires and HIV-1 epitope variants. Only in-frame clones appear in the TCRdb table, and some are missing; sequencing was by immunoSEQ multiplex PCR. The sample comprises over 4,500 clones, around 67% of which are singletons, and roughly 45% rests with the top ten. Their antigen targets remain unknown. The sample was cultured CD8+ T cells derived from PBMCs. The receptor set was obtained from a male donor with HIV.

The chain carries TRBV10-3 and TRBJ2-7; 10 positions match TRBD2. CDR3 length: 13 residues. The J segment lost 3 bases and the V segment lost 9 bases, leaving 5 bases of the junction unmatched. Per germline, CDR1 ENHRY and CDR2 SYGVKD. CDR3 in DNA: TGTGCCATATCTGAGCGGGGGGGCTACGAGCAGTACTTC. Its protein is CAISERGGYEQYF.

J is TRBJ2-3 and V is TRBV2; 7 nucleotides agree with TRBD2. The V gene end was trimmed by 0 bases and the J gene end by 1 base; junction bases not matched to a gene: 4. The CDR3 runs 16 residues. The germline V gene has CDR1 SNHLY and CDR2 FYNNEI. The CDR3 sequence is CASSEAGLAGTDTQYF. CDR3 nucleotides: TGTGCCAGCAGTGAAGCGGGCCTAGCGGGCACAGATACGCAGTATTTT.

The chain is built from TRBV28 and TRBJ2-2, with D possibly called TRBD1 or TRBD2 (5 bases each). Trimming removed 8 bases at V and 5 bases at J, with 15 bases between. The germline gives CDR1 MDHEN, CDR2 SYDVKM. This CDR3 region has 14 residues. CDR3 DNA sequence: TGTGCCAGCGAGGGGAGAGACATGACCGGGGAGCTGTTTTTT. Encoded protein: CASEGRDMTGELFF.

The CDR3 DNA reads TGTGCCAGCAGCTATGGGACAGAAATTAATCAGCCCCAGCATTTT. Translation: CASSYGTEINQPQHF. This chain links TRBV11-1 with TRBJ1-5, with 7 bases aligning to TRBD1. The CDR3 runs to 15 residues. Germline V CDR1 and CDR2: SGHAT, FQDESV (reference sequence). The V gene end was trimmed by 4 bases and the J gene end by 4 bases; junction bases not matched to a gene: 7.

The count of this clone is one. This chain uses TRBV21-1 with TRBJ1-5; the tabulated D call, TRBD1, remains unverified against the DNA. TRBV21-1 is noted as a pseudogene. There are 18 residues in the CDR3. CDR3 in amino acids: CASSGKTQGINSNQPQHF. DNA for the CDR3: TGTGCCAGCAGCGGTAAGACGCAGGGGATTAATAGCAATCAGCCCCAGCATTTT.

The chain uses TRBV28 and TRBJ2-2, with D uncertain. The CDR3 is 15 amino acids. Deletions cut 3 bases from V and 5 bases from J, with 13 bases between. Germline lookup yields CDR1 MDHEN and CDR2 SYDVKM. CDR3 in DNA: TGTGCCAGCAGTTTTAGACTTGAAGTGACCGGGGAGCTGTTTTTT. As protein: CASSFRLEVTGELFF.

This clone was seen a single time. As DNA, the CDR3 is TGTGCCAGCAGCCCAGGGACTGGAGGGGGTACCGGGGAGCTGTTTTTT. It specifies CASSPGTGGGTGELFF. The chain carries TRBV9 and TRBJ2-2; D may match TRBD1 or TRBD2 (6 bases each). V was trimmed by 4 bases and J by 5 bases, leaving 18 bases between them. The CDR3 totals 16 residues. Germline lookup yields CDR1 SGDLS and CDR2 YYNGEE.

This chain joins TRBV19 and TRBJ2-7; D possibly corresponds to TRBD1 (6 bases). V lost 1 base and J lost 4, with 14 bases in between. The CDR3 is 15 residues long. Germline assignment: CDR1 LNHDA and CDR2 SQIVND (reference sequence). The DNA for the CDR3 is TGTGCCAGTAGTATAGCTGGGGACACCCTATACGAGCAGTACTTC. Encoded protein: CASSIAGDTLYEQYF. Full variable domain (remainder filled in from reference TRBV19 and TRBJ2-7): DGGITQSPKYLFRKEGQNVTLSCEQNLNHDAMYWYRQDPGQGLRLIYYSQIVNDFQKGDIAEGYSVSREKKESFPLTVTSAQKNPTAFYLCASSIAGDTLYEQYFGPGTRLTVT.

The rearrangement uses TRBV5-1 and TRBJ2-3, with D unresolved. Trimming removed 1 base at V and 0 bases at J, with 9 bases between. Looked up from germline, CDR1 is SGHRS and CDR2 is YFSETQ. The CDR3 length is 15 residues. CDR3 nucleotide sequence: TGCGCCAGCAGCTTGTTCAGCGAAAGCACAGATACGCAGTATTTT. Encoded protein: CASSLFSESTDTQYF.

This sequence joins TRBV2 and TRBJ1-3; TRBD1 is a possible D gene (6 bases). Germline V CDR1 and CDR2: SNHLY, FYNNEI. The CDR3 consists of 14 residues. V was pared by 7 bases and J by 4 bases, with 14 bases between. CDR3 coding DNA: TGTGCCAGCACCCTGGGGGCAGGGGGAAACACCATATATTTT. The encoded protein is CASTLGAGGNTIYF. Looking up the rest from reference TRBV2 and TRBJ1-3 gives the full variable domain: EPEVTQTPSHQVTQMGQEVILRCVPISNHLYFYWYRQILGQKVEFLVSFYNNEISEKSEIFDDQFSVERPDGSNFTLKIRSTKLEDSAMYFCASTLGAGGNTIYFGEGSWLTVV.

The chain joins TRBV27 to TRBJ1-1; D is unresolved. Between the trimmed V and J ends, which lost 7 bases and 2 bases, there was a span of 8 bases. Germline CDR1 MNHEY, CDR2 SMNVEV (reference sequence). The CDR3 is 12 residues long. Here the CDR3 reads CASIAPNTEAFF. CDR3 coding DNA: TGTGCCAGCATAGCGCCAAACACTGAAGCTTTCTTT.

The rearrangement links TRBV28 to TRBJ2-1; 9 positions match TRBD2. In germline, CDR1 is MDHEN, CDR2 SYDVKM. This CDR3 is 13 amino acids long. V lost 5 bases, J lost 9 bases, and 5 bases stayed unmatched. This chain's CDR3 is CASSILAGSEQFF. The CDR3 DNA reads TGTGCCAGCAGTATTCTAGCGGGATCTGAGCAGTTCTTC.

The genes are TRBV7-8 and TRBJ1-5, with a weak D call TRBD1 (5 bases). The CDR3 sequence is 16 residues long. CDR1 and CDR2 (germline): SGHVS, FQNEAQ. V was pared by 1 base and J by 9 bases, with 19 bases between. DNA for the CDR3: TGTGCCAGCAGCTTAGGGGACGGGGATATCTATCGGCCCCAGCATTTT. It yields the protein CASSLGDGDIYRPQHF.

The V and J genes are TRBV15 and TRBJ2-1, with D unresolved. Germline V lookup: CDR1 LNHNV, CDR2 YYDKDF (reference sequence). Trimming left V 5 bases short and J 0 bases short, with 8 bases between. The CDR3 is made up of 14 amino acids. The CDR3 DNA sequence: TGTGCCACCAGCCCTCTGTTCTCCTACAATGAGCAGTTCTTC. Protein: CATSPLFSYNEQFF. Filled out from reference TRBV15 and TRBJ2-1, the complete variable domain reads DAMVIQNPRYQVTQFGKPVTLSCSQTLNHNVMYWYQQKSSQAPKLLFHYYDKDFNNEADTPDNFQSRRPNTSFCFLDIRSPGLGDTAMYLCATSPLFSYNEQFFGPGTRLTVL.

In regard to this clone: The sample carries other DNA sequences with the same CDR3. This chain links TRBV19 with TRBJ2-1; 10 bases fit TRBD2. The germline V gene encodes CDR1 LNHDA and CDR2 SQIVND (reference sequence). V shed 1 base and J 3 bases; nucleotides not matched to a gene: 0. This CDR3 contains 15 residues. CDR3 DNA sequence: TGTGCCAGTAGTATAGGGACTAGCGGCTACAATGAGCAGTTCTTC. The encoded protein is CASSIGTSGYNEQFF.

The rearrangement links TRBV19 to TRBJ2-7; D gene ambiguous. The CDR3 is made up of 16 amino acids. Germline values: CDR1 LNHDA, CDR2 SQIVND (reference sequence). The V gene lost 3 bases and the J gene lost 3 bases, with 18 bases spanning the gap. CDR3 bases: TGTGCCAGTAGTATGTCTCGGCCAGCAACTGTCTACGAGCAGTACTTC. It codes for CASSMSRPATVYEQYF.

This clone was recorded a few times. The chain employs TRBV6-5 and TRBJ2-3, with 8 nucleotides matching TRBD1. J was trimmed by 3 bases and V by 5 bases; bases with no gene match: 4. Looked up from germline, CDR1 is MNHEY and CDR2 is SVGAGI. The CDR3 loop spans 14 amino acids. CDR3 nucleotide sequence: TGTGCCAGCAGTGGGACAGGCGGGACAGATACGCAGTATTTT. Translation: CASSGTGGTDTQYF.

This clone was counted only a few times. The rearrangement uses TRBV19 and TRBJ2-1; 10 bases are a match to TRBD2. The germline V gene encodes CDR1 LNHDA and CDR2 SQIVND (reference sequence). This CDR3 is 16 amino acids long. Trimming took 5 bases from V and 3 from J; bases not matched to a gene: 7. CDR3 region: CASSSGLASYYNEQFF. CDR3 in DNA: TGTGCCAGTAGTTCGGGACTAGCGAGCTACTACAATGAGCAGTTCTTC. The full variable domain, its missing parts supplied by reference TRBV19 and TRBJ2-1, is DGGITQSPKYLFRKEGQNVTLSCEQNLNHDAMYWYRQDPGQGLRLIYYSQIVNDFQKGDIAEGYSVSREKKESFPLTVTSAQKNPTAFYLCASSSGLASYYNEQFFGPGTRLTVL.

The chain joins TRBV7-9 to TRBJ2-6; D may be TRBD2 (7 bases). V lost 5 bases to trimming and J lost 0 bases, with 14 bases between them. The CDR3 covers 17 residues. Germline values: CDR1 SEHNR, CDR2 FQNEAQ (reference sequence). CDR3 nucleotides: TGTGCCAGCAGCCCCGAGGGGGGGTCCTCTGGGGCCAACGTCCTGACTTTC. Its protein is CASSPEGGSSGANVLTF.

The chain couples TRBV5-6 to TRBJ2-5, with 10 positions matching TRBD1. The germline V gene has CDR1 SGHDT and CDR2 YYEEEE. The length of the CDR3 is 14 residues. J lost 4 bases, V lost 4 bases, and 4 bases had no gene match. CDR3 region: CASSLDRGIETQYF. DNA of the CDR3: TGTGCCAGCAGCCTGGACAGGGGGATAGAGACCCAGTACTTC.

This clone was seen only a few times. The chain combines TRBV7-9 with TRBJ1-2, with D hard to call. CDR1 SEHNR and CDR2 FQNEAQ come from the germline V gene (reference sequence). This CDR3 has 13 amino acids. Trimming pared 5 bases from V and 5 bases from J, leaving 12 bases between. Written as DNA, the CDR3 is TGTGCCAGCAGCCATCACCGGGGTTATGGCTACACCTTC. Translated, it gives CASSHHRGYGYTF.

This clone came up a few times. The chain links TRBV19 to TRBJ2-2, with D possibly being TRBD2 (6 bases). Germline CDR1 reads LNHDA; CDR2 reads SQIVND (reference sequence). The length of the CDR3 is 12 residues. V lost 10 bases and J lost 6, with 12 bases in between. Here the CDR3 reads CATTWGAGELFF. Written as DNA, the CDR3 is TGTGCCACTACCTGGGGGGCCGGGGAGCTGTTTTTT.

The rearrangement uses TRBV7-9 and TRBJ2-5, with D perhaps matching TRBD2 (5 bases). The DNA matches TRBJ2-7 better at its end, which makes the J call doubtful. Germline CDR1 is SEHNR and CDR2 is FQNEAQ (reference sequence). The CDR3 has 13 residues. The CDR3 DNA is TGTGCCAGCAGCTTGAGGGAACTCTACGAGCAGTACTTC. This codes for CASSLRELYEQYF.

This sequence joins TRBV7-9 and TRBJ2-2; 10 bases fit TRBD2. The CDR3 covers 15 residues. In germline, CDR1 is SEHNR, CDR2 FQNEAQ (reference sequence). V lost 8 bases and J lost 5; bases outside the gene matches: 8. The CDR3 sequence is CASSSGSRETGELFF. For the CDR3, the DNA is TGTGCCAGCTCTAGCGGGAGCCGGGAGACCGGGGAGCTGTTTTTT.

The V and J genes are TRBV5-1 and TRBJ1-1; D unresolved. This CDR3 has 15 residues. V was trimmed by 5 bases and J by 4 bases, leaving 18 bases between them. Looked up from germline, CDR1 is SGHRS and CDR2 is YFSETQ. The CDR3 DNA sequence: TGCGCCAGCAGTTTTGGGCCCACCGGAGGCACTGAAGCTTTCTTT. Translation gives CASSFGPTGGTEAFF.

The chain recombines TRBV11-2 with TRBJ2-5; D unresolved. From germline, CDR1 is SGHAT and CDR2 FQNNGV. The CDR3 consists of 15 residues. V was pared by 1 base and J by 0 bases, with 9 bases between. The CDR3 here is CASSLAGQYQETQYF. In nucleotides, the CDR3 is TGTGCCAGCAGCTTAGCGGGCCAGTACCAAGAGACCCAGTACTTC.

This clone was counted a few times. The V and J genes are TRBV18 and TRBJ1-5, with a tentative D call TRBD1 (5 bases). Deletions cut 3 bases from V and 8 bases from J, with 17 bases between. CDR3 size: 15 residues. Germline V gives CDR1 KGHSH, CDR2 LQKENI. Here the CDR3 reads CASSPNGAKEEPQHF. CDR3 DNA sequence: TGTGCCAGCTCACCGAACGGGGCGAAAGAGGAGCCCCAGCATTTT.